This TCR beta chain was retrieved from a study of cytomegalovirus exposure and HLA in healthy donors. The length of the CDR3 is 19 residues. The germline gives CDR1 LGHNA, CDR2 YNFKEQ. V was pared by 4 bases and J by 0 bases, with 21 bases between. The PCR had 60 Vbeta and 13 Jbeta primers. This table comes from immunoSEQ multiplex PCR, and its TCRdb copy is limited to in-frame clones, with some not included. The sample shows 110,000 to 150,000 clones, approximately 70% of them seen only once. On this clone itself: No antigen is known for it.

Findings and limits, study-wide: Cytomegalovirus association was assigned to approximately 160 TCR beta chains.

The clonotype originates from a woman aged 40 to 55 in good health and CMV-seronegative. V and J are TRBV4-2 and TRBJ1-4, with a weak D call TRBD1 (6 bases). Sequencing was performed on PBMCs. CDR3 loop: CASSPLTGTLGATNEKLFF. The CDR3 region has the DNA TGTGCCAGCAGCCCACTCACAGGGACCCTCGGGGCAACTAATGAAAAACTGTTTTTT.